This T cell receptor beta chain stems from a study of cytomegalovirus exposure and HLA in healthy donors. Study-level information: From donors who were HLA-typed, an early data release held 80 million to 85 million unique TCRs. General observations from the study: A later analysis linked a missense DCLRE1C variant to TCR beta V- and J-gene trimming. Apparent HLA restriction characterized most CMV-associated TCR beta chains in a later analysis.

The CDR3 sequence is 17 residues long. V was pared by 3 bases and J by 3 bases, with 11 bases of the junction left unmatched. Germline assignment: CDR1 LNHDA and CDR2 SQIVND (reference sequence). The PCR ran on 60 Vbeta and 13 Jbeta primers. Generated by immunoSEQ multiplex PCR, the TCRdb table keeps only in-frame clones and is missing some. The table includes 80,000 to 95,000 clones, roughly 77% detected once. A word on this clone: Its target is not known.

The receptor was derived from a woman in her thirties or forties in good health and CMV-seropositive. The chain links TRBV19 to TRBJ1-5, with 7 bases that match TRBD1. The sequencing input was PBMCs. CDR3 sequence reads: CASSIRSGTAPNQPQHF. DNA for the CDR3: TGTGCCAGTAGTATCAGGTCAGGGACAGCTCCCAATCAGCCCCAGCATTTT.